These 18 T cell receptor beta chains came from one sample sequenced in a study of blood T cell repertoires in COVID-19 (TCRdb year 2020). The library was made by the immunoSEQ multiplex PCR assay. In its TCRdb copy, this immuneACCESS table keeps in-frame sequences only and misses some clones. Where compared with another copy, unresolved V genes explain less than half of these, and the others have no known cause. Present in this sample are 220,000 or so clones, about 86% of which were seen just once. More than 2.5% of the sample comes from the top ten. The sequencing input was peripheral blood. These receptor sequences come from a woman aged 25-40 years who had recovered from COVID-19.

The CDR3 protein is CASSLTGLAINEQFF. The CDR3 region has the DNA TGTGCCAGTAGTTTGACGGGACTAGCGATCAATGAGCAGTTCTTC. V and J are TRBV19 and TRBJ2-1; TRBD2 agrees at 10 bases. The CDR3 loop spans 15 amino acids. V shed 5 bases, J shed 6 bases, and the junction held 7 bases outside the gene matches. Germline assignment: CDR1 LNHDA and CDR2 SQIVND (reference sequence). Full variable domain (outside the CDR3, taken from reference TRBV19 and TRBJ2-1): DGGITQSPKYLFRKEGQNVTLSCEQNLNHDAMYWYRQDPGQGLRLIYYSQIVNDFQKGDIAEGYSVSREKKESFPLTVTSAQKNPTAFYLCASSLTGLAINEQFFGPGTRLTVL.

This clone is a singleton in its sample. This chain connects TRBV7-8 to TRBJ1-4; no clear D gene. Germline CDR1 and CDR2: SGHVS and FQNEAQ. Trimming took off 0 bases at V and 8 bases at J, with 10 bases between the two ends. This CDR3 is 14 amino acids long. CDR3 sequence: CASSLARDSEKLFF. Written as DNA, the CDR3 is TGTGCCAGCAGCTTAGCGCGAGACTCAGAAAAACTGTTTTTT.

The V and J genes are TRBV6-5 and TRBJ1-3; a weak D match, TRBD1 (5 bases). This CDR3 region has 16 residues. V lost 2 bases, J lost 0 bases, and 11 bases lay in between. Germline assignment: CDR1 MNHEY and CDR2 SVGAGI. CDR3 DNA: TGTGCCAGCAGTTACCGGGACTGGAGCTCTGGAAACACCATATATTTT. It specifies CASSYRDWSSGNTIYF.

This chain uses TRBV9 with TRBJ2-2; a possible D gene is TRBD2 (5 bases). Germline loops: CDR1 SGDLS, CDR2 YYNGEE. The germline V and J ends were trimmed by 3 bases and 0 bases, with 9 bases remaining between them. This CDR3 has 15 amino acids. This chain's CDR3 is CASSELVSNTGELFF. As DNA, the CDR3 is TGTGCCAGCAGCGAACTAGTGTCGAACACCGGGGAGCTGTTTTTT. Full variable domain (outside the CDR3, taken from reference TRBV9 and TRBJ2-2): DSGVTQTPKHLITATGQRVTLRCSPRSGDLSVYWYQQSLDQGLQFLIQYYNGEERAKGNILERFSAQQFPDLHSELNLSSLELGDSALYFCASSELVSNTGELFFGEGSRLTVL.

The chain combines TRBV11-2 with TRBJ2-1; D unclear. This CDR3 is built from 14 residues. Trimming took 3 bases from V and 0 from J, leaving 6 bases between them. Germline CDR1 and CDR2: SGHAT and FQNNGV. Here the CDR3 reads CASSFYSSYNEQFF. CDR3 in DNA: TGTGCCAGCAGCTTCTATAGCTCCTACAATGAGCAGTTCTTC.

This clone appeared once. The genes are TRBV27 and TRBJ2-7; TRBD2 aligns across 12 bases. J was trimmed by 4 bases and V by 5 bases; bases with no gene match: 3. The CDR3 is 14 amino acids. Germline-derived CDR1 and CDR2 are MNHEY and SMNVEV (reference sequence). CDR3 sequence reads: CASSLTSGRYEQYF. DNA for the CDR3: TGTGCCAGCAGTCTAACTAGCGGGAGGTACGAGCAGTACTTC.

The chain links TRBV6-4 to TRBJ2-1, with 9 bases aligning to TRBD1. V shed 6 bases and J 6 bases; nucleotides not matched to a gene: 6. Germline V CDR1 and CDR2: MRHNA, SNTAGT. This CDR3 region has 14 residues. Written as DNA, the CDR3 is TGTGCCAGCAGCCGGGACAGGGCTAGCAATGAGCAGTTCTTC. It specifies CASSRDRASNEQFF.

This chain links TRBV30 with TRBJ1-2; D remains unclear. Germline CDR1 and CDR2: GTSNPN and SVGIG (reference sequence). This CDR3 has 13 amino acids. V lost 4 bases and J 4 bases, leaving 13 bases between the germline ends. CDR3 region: CAWNRGRPYGYTF. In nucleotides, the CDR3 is TGTGCCTGGAATCGAGGAAGGCCCTATGGCTACACCTTC.

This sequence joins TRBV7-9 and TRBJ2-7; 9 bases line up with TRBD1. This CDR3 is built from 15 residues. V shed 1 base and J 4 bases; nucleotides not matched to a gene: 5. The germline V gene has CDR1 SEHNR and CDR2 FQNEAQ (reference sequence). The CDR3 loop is CASSLDGDRAYEQYF. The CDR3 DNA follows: TGTGCCAGCAGCTTAGATGGGGACAGGGCTTACGAGCAGTACTTC.

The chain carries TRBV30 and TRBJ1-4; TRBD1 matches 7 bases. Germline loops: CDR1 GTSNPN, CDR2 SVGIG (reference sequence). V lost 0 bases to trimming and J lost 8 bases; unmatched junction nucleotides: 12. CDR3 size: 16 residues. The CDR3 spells CAWSVLRGRDDEKLFF. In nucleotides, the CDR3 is TGTGCCTGGAGTGTATTAAGGGGGCGCGACGACGAAAAACTGTTTTTT.

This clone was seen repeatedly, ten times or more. CDR3 in DNA: TGCGCCAGCAGCCAAGCAGCAACCTCGGGACTAGCGGTCTCCTACGAGCAGTACTTC. Encoded protein: CASSQAATSGLAVSYEQYF. The V and J genes are TRBV4-1 and TRBJ2-7; TRBD2 aligns across 11 bases. The CDR3 has 19 amino acids. With V trimmed by 1 base and J by 0 bases, 11 bases remained unmatched. The germline V gene has CDR1 MGHRA and CDR2 YSYEKL.

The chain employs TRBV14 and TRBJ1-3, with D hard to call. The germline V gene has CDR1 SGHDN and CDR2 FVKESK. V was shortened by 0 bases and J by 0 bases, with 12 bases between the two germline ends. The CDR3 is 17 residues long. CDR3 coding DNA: TGTGCCAGCAGCCAAGACTACCCGTGGAGCTCTGGAAACACCATATATTTT. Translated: CASSQDYPWSSGNTIYF.

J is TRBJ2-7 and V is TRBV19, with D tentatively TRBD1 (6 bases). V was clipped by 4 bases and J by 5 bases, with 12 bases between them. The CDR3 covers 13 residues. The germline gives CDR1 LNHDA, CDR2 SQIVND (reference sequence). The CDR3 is CASSTGQRNEQYF. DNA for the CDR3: TGTGCCAGTAGTACTGGACAGCGGAACGAGCAGTACTTC.

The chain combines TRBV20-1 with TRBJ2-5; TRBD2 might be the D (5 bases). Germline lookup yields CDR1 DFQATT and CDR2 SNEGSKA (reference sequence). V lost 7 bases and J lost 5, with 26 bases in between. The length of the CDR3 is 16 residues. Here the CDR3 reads CSGSSTRGSVRETQYF. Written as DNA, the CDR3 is TGCAGTGGTAGTTCGACGAGAGGGTCGGTTAGGGAGACCCAGTACTTC.

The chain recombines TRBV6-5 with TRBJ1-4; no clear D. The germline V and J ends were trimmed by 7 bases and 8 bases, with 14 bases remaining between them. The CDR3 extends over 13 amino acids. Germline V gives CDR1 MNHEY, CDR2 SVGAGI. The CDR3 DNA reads TGTGCCAGCACCCGGGATTCTTTGGAAAAACTGTTTTTT. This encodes CASTRDSLEKLFF.

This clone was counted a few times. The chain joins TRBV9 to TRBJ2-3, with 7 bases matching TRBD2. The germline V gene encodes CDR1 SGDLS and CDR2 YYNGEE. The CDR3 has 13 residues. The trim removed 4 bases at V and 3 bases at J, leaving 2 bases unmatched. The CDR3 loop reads CASSFSGTDTQYF. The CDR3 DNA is TGTGCCAGCAGCTTTAGCGGGACAGATACGCAGTATTTT.

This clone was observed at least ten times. The CDR3 region has the DNA TGTGCCAGCAGCTATGGGACTAGCGGGATGAGGGGCTATGAGCAGTTCTTC. Its translation: CASSYGTSGMRGYEQFF. This rearrangement joins TRBV7-9 to TRBJ2-1, with 13 bases fitting TRBD2. CDR3 length: 17 amino acids. V shed 4 bases and J 8 bases; nucleotides not matched to a gene: 11. Looked up from germline, CDR1 is SEHNR and CDR2 is FQNEAQ (reference sequence).

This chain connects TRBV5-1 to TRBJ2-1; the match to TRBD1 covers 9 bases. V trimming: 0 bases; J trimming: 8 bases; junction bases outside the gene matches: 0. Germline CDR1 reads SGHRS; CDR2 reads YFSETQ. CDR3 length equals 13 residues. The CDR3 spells CASSLGQGDEQFF. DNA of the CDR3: TGCGCCAGCAGCTTGGGACAGGGGGATGAGCAGTTCTTC.